This TCR beta chain came from a study of CD8+ T cells in alopecia areata (dated by TCRdb to between 2017 and 2018). The study in broad terms: The treated patients took part in an open-label pilot trial in which moderate-to-severe alopecia areata was treated with oral tofacitinib at 5 to 10 mg twice daily. Biopsies were taken from tofacitinib-treated patients at baseline and again at 4 and 24 weeks into treatment, and several of those patients also had a later scalp biopsy. High-throughput TCRbeta sequencing was used to examine T cell clonal expansion in alopecia areata in both the C3H/HeJ mouse model and human patients. Scalp clonality was compared across normal scalp (n=4), patchy alopecia areata scalp (n=8), and alopecia totalis/universalis scalp (n=8). In humans, TCRbeta sequencing was performed on scalp tissue and on sorted CD4+ and CD8+ peripheral blood T cells from healthy controls and from patients with patchy or totalis/universalis alopecia areata. RNA came from the PAXgene miRNA kit for fixed scalp, the miRNeasy kit for PBMCs, and the RNeasy kit for mouse skin. Patients stayed on tofacitinib for 6 to 18 months and then had 6 months of follow-up off drug so that delayed response and recurrence could be assessed. TCRbeta CDR3 regions were amplified by immunoSEQ multiplex PCR using 35 Vbeta forward and 13 Jbeta reverse primers. The investigation overall reported the following: Resident alphabeta T cells in normal human skin are also sequenced, complicating scalp TCR repertoire analysis, unlike mouse skin dominated by gammadelta T cells. Shared TCR sequences between patients were less evident than in mice, which may be partly attributable to HLA diversity in the patient population. Compared with normal scalp, lesional scalp had higher clonality and more expanded CD8+ clones, particularly in alopecia totalis/universalis, a pattern that suggests antigenic drive.

The receptor library was made with the immunoSEQ multiplex PCR assay. For TCR sequencing, RNA was extracted from every sample and reverse transcribed into cDNA to serve as template. First-strand cDNA was synthesized using SuperScript III with a 2:1 mix of oligo-dT and random hexamers. A synthetic immune receptor repertoire was used to gauge amplification bias, and whatever bias remained was removed computationally. As for the original processing: Raw reads were preprocessed to remove errors, and CDR3 was defined according to IMGT conventions as the region from the conserved cysteine to phenylalanine. Clonality was calculated as 1 minus Shannon entropy normalized by log2 of the number of productive unique TCRs. CD4 or CD8 identity of scalp clones was inferred by cross-referencing scalp TCRbeta sequences with sorted blood CD4 and CD8 repertoires. The immuneACCESS repertoire file appears here via TCRdb, limited to in-frame rearrangements. These files lack a portion of the clones; in checked studies, under half of the deficit traces to unresolved V genes, and the cause of the others is not known. From that table come the V and J calls and clone size; the DNA was used to work out D and trimming. In all, the sample holds 130,000 to 150,000 clones, and around 50% of those were seen once. Around 7% of the sample is taken by the ten largest.

The CDR3 holds 12 amino acids from the cysteine to the phenylalanine. Only the CDR3 portion is preserved as DNA: 36 bases, with reading frame beginning at the first base. The germline V gene gives CDR1 as SQVTM and CDR2 as ANQGSEA. Here V drops 7 bases and J drops 6 bases, and the junction holds 6 bases not matched to any gene. Lesional scalp punch biopsies and peripheral blood were collected from alopecia areata patients. PBMCs were separated by density centrifugation and stained for CD3, CD4 and CD8, after which CD4+ and CD8+ T cells were sorted on a FACSAria. Comments on this clone: Its antigen has not been determined. Base-call qualities are not available, and no considerably larger clone is one nucleotide away.

Sequenced sample: CD4+ T cells sorted from blood. The chain couples TRBV29-1 to TRBJ1-2, and 9 junctional nucleotides match TRBD1. This receptor was identified in a human donor with alopecia areata. CDR3 loop: CSGGDRGNGYTF. The sequence in DNA is TGCAGCGGGGGAGACAGGGGGAATGGCTACACCTTC.